The 16 T cell receptor beta chains below were found in one sample sequenced in a study of blood T cell repertoires in COVID-19. Method: immunoSEQ multiplex PCR; TCRdb's copy keeps in-frame clones and lacks some. Here the sample spans roughly 100,000 clones, roughly 80% being singletons. The source material was peripheral blood. These TCRs come from a human donor in a cohort sampled during active COVID-19.

V and J are TRBV21-1 and TRBJ2-7; the tabulated D call, TRBD2, remains unverified against the DNA. TRBV21-1 is designated a pseudogene. The CDR3 has 17 amino acids. CDR3 in DNA: TGTGCCAGCAGCACCCCCGGGGTCAGCGGGGGCGACTACGAGCAGTACTTC. Protein: CASSTPGVSGGDYEQYF.

The chain carries TRBV6-5 and TRBJ2-2, with 8 bases identical to TRBD1. The CDR3 runs to 15 residues. J gave up 7 bases and V 5 bases, and 9 bases lay outside the gene matches. CDR1 is MNHEY, CDR2 SVGAGI, per germline. This CDR3 is CASSQTPGGLGELFF. The CDR3 nucleotides are TGTGCCAGCAGTCAAACCCCAGGGGGCCTCGGGGAGCTGTTTTTT.

This rearrangement joins TRBV9 to TRBJ2-1; 10 nucleotides align to TRBD1. The germline CDR1 and CDR2 sequences are SGDLS and YYNGEE. The CDR3 has 15 amino acids. V was pared by 3 bases and J by 8 bases, with 8 bases of the junction left unmatched. The CDR3 spells CASSATGTGVDEQFF. For the CDR3, the DNA is TGTGCCAGCAGCGCAACCGGGACAGGGGTGGATGAGCAGTTCTTC.

The chain uses TRBV5-6 and TRBJ1-6; TRBD1 matches 8 bases. The CDR3 has 16 amino acids. The ends lost 1 base at V and 15 bases at J; junction bases unmatched: 15. Germline-derived CDR1 and CDR2 are SGHDT and YYEEEE. Written as DNA, the CDR3 is TGTGCCAGCAGCTTGTCGGCAGGGGGCTCGGTAATTCACCTCCACTTT. Amino acid sequence: CASSLSAGGSVIHLHF.

This chain joins TRBV6-5 and TRBJ2-7; the match to TRBD2 covers 12 bases. The germline V gene encodes CDR1 MNHEY and CDR2 SVGAGI. Losses at the gene ends were 6 bases for V and 6 bases for J; bases not matched to a gene: 9. This CDR3 has 15 residues. The CDR3 region has the DNA TGTGCCAGCAGCGCCCCGACTAGCGGGGGTCCCGAGCAGTACTTC. It specifies CASSAPTSGGPEQYF.

The chain couples TRBV9 to TRBJ2-1, with a tentative D call TRBD2 (6 bases). CDR3 length equals 15 residues. The germline gives CDR1 SGDLS, CDR2 YYNGEE. V was shortened by 0 bases and J by 6 bases, with 13 bases between the two germline ends. The CDR3 here is CASSVVGDSLNEQFF. CDR3 in DNA: TGTGCCAGCAGCGTAGTCGGGGACTCCCTCAATGAGCAGTTCTTC.

V gene TRBV5-1 combines with J gene TRBJ2-7; 8 bases map to TRBD2. CDR3 length: 17 residues. Germline V gives CDR1 SGHRS, CDR2 YFSETQ. The V segment lost 1 base and the J segment 2 bases; nucleotides outside the gene matches: 11. The DNA for the CDR3 is TGCGCCAGCAGCTTGCCCCCGGCGGGGGGACCCCCCTACGAGCAGTACTTC. This codes for CASSLPPAGGPPYEQYF.

V usage is TRBV4-1 and J usage is TRBJ2-1; TRBD2 aligns across 11 bases. V lost 6 bases to trimming and J lost 7 bases; unmatched junction nucleotides: 14. In germline, CDR1 is MGHRA, CDR2 YSYEKL. The CDR3 runs 17 residues. The DNA of the CDR3 is TGCGCCAGCAGTCTCGCTAGCGGGGGGTGGGGTACGAATGAGCAGTTCTTC. Translating gives CASSLASGGWGTNEQFF.

The chain combines TRBV30 with TRBJ2-7; D is possibly TRBD1 (5 bases). CDR3 length: 13 residues. CDR1 and CDR2 from the germline V gene are GTSNPN and SVGIG (reference sequence). The V and J ends lost 4 bases and 1 base respectively, with 11 bases between them. The CDR3 loop reads CAWTPRESYEQYF. CDR3 nucleotide sequence: TGTGCCTGGACGCCCAGGGAATCCTACGAGCAGTACTTC.

V is TRBV7-2 and J is TRBJ1-2; a weak D match, TRBD1 (6 bases). Germline CDR1 reads SGHTA; CDR2 reads FQGNSA. Trimming took off 3 bases at V and 0 bases at J, with 14 bases between the two ends. This CDR3 is built from 16 residues. This CDR3 reads CASSFLYRATNYGYTF. The CDR3 DNA sequence: TGTGCCAGCAGCTTCCTTTACAGGGCCACTAACTATGGCTACACCTTC.

This chain connects TRBV5-4 to TRBJ1-2, with 7 bases fitting TRBD1. The CDR3 runs to 13 residues. Germline CDR1 reads SGHNT; CDR2 reads YYREEE (reference sequence). V dropped 4 bases and J dropped 8; count of bases not matched to a gene: 8. CDR3 region: CASSLDRVKGYTF. The CDR3 DNA is TGTGCCAGCAGCCTAGACAGGGTGAAGGGCTACACCTTC.

The rearrangement links TRBV6-5 to TRBJ2-1; possibly TRBD2 for D (6 bases). Trimming pared 6 bases from V and 4 bases from J, leaving 13 bases between. The CDR3 has 14 amino acids. CDR1 and CDR2 (germline): MNHEY, SVGAGI. Written as DNA, the CDR3 is TGTGCCAGCAGGGGGGGACTGGCATACAATGAGCAGTTCTTC. Residues: CASRGGLAYNEQFF.

The chain links TRBV9 to TRBJ1-2; D uncertain. V lost 7 bases and J 0 bases, leaving 13 bases between the germline ends. This CDR3 is built from 14 residues. Germline assignment: CDR1 SGDLS and CDR2 YYNGEE. This chain's CDR3 is CASRGWGANYGYTF. The CDR3 DNA follows: TGTGCCAGCCGCGGTTGGGGAGCTAACTATGGCTACACCTTC.

The chain carries TRBV7-9 and TRBJ1-1; unclear D gene. Between the trimmed V and J ends, which lost 7 bases and 3 bases, there was a span of 6 bases. This CDR3 has 11 residues. CDR1 SEHNR and CDR2 FQNEAQ come from the germline V gene (reference sequence). CDR3 coding DNA: TGTGCCAGCAACCGGGACACTGAAGCTTTCTTT. As protein: CASNRDTEAFF.

This sequence joins TRBV27 and TRBJ2-3, with 9 bases aligning to TRBD1. The germline gives CDR1 MNHEY, CDR2 SMNVEV (reference sequence). CDR3 length: 15 amino acids. V was clipped by 5 bases and J by 2 bases; unmatched bases: 5. CDR3: CASSGQGTITDTQYF. In DNA form, the CDR3 reads TGTGCCAGCAGTGGACAGGGGACGATCACAGATACGCAGTATTTT.

This clone was recorded a few times. The chain recombines TRBV5-1 with TRBJ1-4, with 7 bases that match TRBD1. Germline V lookup: CDR1 SGHRS, CDR2 YFSETQ. CDR3 length equals 15 residues. V lost 5 bases and J lost 1; bases outside the gene matches: 5. The CDR3 reads CASRAGGLTNEKLFF. CDR3 DNA: TGCGCCAGCAGAGCAGGGGGGTTAACTAATGAAAAACTGTTTTTT.